Each of the 30 T cell receptor beta chains below was sequenced from the same sample in a study of neurological immune-mediated disorders. TCRdb ran MiXCR on the 5' RACE reads and lists one entry per CDR3 protein. This sample has 55,000 to 65,000 distinct CDR3 sequences, with over 8.5% found just once. Time point in this sample: longitudinal time-point 1 (baseline). Sequencing was performed on PBMCs. Source of these receptors: a male donor with HTLV-1-associated myelopathy (HAM/TSP).

Note on this clonotype: Relative to the germline gene, one junction end is altered; a read error may explain this. The genes are TRBV5-1 and TRBJ1-2; D is possibly TRBD1 (6 bases). CDR1 and CDR2 from the germline V gene are SGHRS and YFSETQ. The CDR3 runs 13 residues. The CDR3 here is CASSPYRQDGYTF. In DNA form, the CDR3 reads TGCGCTAGCAGCCCATACAGACAGGATGGCTACACCTTC.

In its sample, this clonotype was seen once. The rearrangement links TRBV9 to TRBJ2-5; 11 nucleotides align to TRBD2. CDR3 size: 15 residues. Germline V lookup: CDR1 SGDLS, CDR2 YYNGEE. J lost 7 bases, V lost 4 bases, and 9 bases had no gene match. Written as DNA, the CDR3 is TGTGCCAGCAGCCTCCTAGCGGGGGGTGGGGGGACCCAGTACTTC. It specifies CASSLLAGGGGTQYF.

This clonotype has ten or more counts. The rearrangement links TRBV7-2 to TRBJ1-1; D gene uncertain. The CDR3 runs to 9 residues. The germline CDR1 and CDR2 sequences are SGHTA and FQGNSA. V lost 5 bases and J lost 5, with 0 bases in between. Here the CDR3 DNA reads TGTGCCAGCAGCACTGAAGCTTTCTTT. It is translated as CASSTEAFF. Complete variable domain (other parts from reference TRBV7-2 and TRBJ1-1): GAGVSQSPSNKVTEKGKDVELRCDPISGHTALYWYRQSLGQGLEFLIYFQGNSAPDKSGLPSDRFSAERTGGSVSTLTIQRTQQEDSAVYLCASSTEAFFGQGTRLTVV.

CDR3 region: CASSLGSNTEGTQYF. The CDR3 DNA reads TGCGCCAGCAGCTTGGGGAGTAATACTGAGGGTACGCAGTATTTT. V and J are TRBV5-1 and TRBJ2-3, with D possibly matching TRBD2 (5 bases). V was shortened by 0 bases and J by 8 bases, with 16 bases between the two germline ends. The germline V gene has CDR1 SGHRS and CDR2 YFSETQ. The CDR3 consists of 15 residues.

This clonotype was picked up many times. The chain joins TRBV20-1 to TRBJ2-1; 10 bases fit TRBD1. CDR1 is DFQATT and CDR2 is SNEGSKA in the germline V gene (reference sequence). Losses at the gene ends were 6 bases for V and 7 bases for J; bases not matched to a gene: 9. The length of the CDR3 is 14 residues. The CDR3 sequence: CSASTGTGVNEQFF. In DNA form, the CDR3 reads TGCAGTGCCAGCACCGGGACAGGGGTTAATGAGCAGTTCTTC.

The sample holds many counts of this clonotype. This rearrangement joins TRBV5-1 to TRBJ1-1; D perhaps matches TRBD1 (6 bases). This CDR3 region has 14 residues. V lost 2 bases and J lost 1, with 9 bases in between. Germline CDR1 reads SGHRS; CDR2 reads YFSETQ. The CDR3 spells CASSFGTSNTEAFF. The DNA for the CDR3 is TGCGCCAGCAGCTTTGGGACATCGAACACTGAAGCTTTCTTT.

By share, this clonotype counts as medium-sized. The gene calls are TRBV5-1 and TRBJ2-7; TRBD1 matches 9 bases. In germline, CDR1 is SGHRS, CDR2 YFSETQ. The CDR3 spans 15 residues. Trimming took 0 bases from V and 1 from J; bases not matched to a gene: 2. As DNA, the CDR3 is TGCGCCAGCAGCTTGGGGGACAGGGTATCCTACGAGCAGTACTTC. As protein: CASSLGDRVSYEQYF.

V and J are TRBV19 and TRBJ2-7, with no clear D. Germline V gene lookup returns CDR1 LNHDA and CDR2 SQIVND (reference sequence). The CDR3 is 13 amino acids. The ends were cut back, 0 bases at V and 6 bases at J, with 9 bases in the middle. The CDR3 here is CASSIDGFFEQYF. CDR3 DNA sequence: TGTGCCAGTAGTATAGACGGATTTTTCGAGCAGTACTTC.

This clonotype was recorded at least ten times. The chain uses TRBV28 and TRBJ2-7, with a possible D match to TRBD1 (7 bases). Between the trimmed V and J ends, which lost 3 bases and 7 bases, there was a span of 19 bases. In germline, CDR1 is MDHEN, CDR2 SYDVKM. The CDR3 is 15 residues long. CDR3 DNA: TGTGCCAGCAGTTTTAGGGGCAGGGGGGTATGGGAGCAGTACTTC. Its translation: CASSFRGRGVWEQYF.

In DNA, the CDR3 is TGTGCCAGCAGCCTCTCGCAACACTATGGCTACACCTTC. Protein sequence: CASSLSQHYGYTF. V and J are TRBV7-2 and TRBJ1-2; D gene ambiguous. The CDR3 has 13 residues. The V gene's germline CDR1 is SGHTA and CDR2 FQGNSA. V dropped 5 bases and J dropped 3 bases, with 10 bases sitting between them. The variable domain in full, completed from reference TRBV7-2 and TRBJ1-2, reads GAGVSQSPSNKVTEKGKDVELRCDPISGHTALYWYRQSLGQGLEFLIYFQGNSAPDKSGLPSDRFSAERTGGSVSTLTIQRTQQEDSAVYLCASSLSQHYGYTFGSGTRLTVV.

The table lists this clonotype with a count of one. This sequence joins TRBV7-9 and TRBJ2-1, with 10 bases lining up with TRBD1. The CDR3 runs 16 residues. After removal of 4 bases from V and 9 bases from J, the junction contained 12 bases not matched to a gene. Germline assignment: CDR1 SEHNR and CDR2 FQNEAQ (reference sequence). CDR3 amino acids: CASSSRDRGLGGEQFF. In nucleotides, the CDR3 is TGTGCCAGCAGCTCCCGGGACAGGGGTTTGGGCGGTGAGCAGTTCTTC.

This clonotype was counted at least ten times. The chain is built from TRBV28 and TRBJ2-7; the D is unclear. The CDR3 consists of 12 residues. The germline V gene encodes CDR1 MDHEN and CDR2 SYDVKM. Between the trimmed V and J ends, which lost 3 bases and 3 bases, there was a span of 6 bases. The CDR3 loop is CASSFLFYEQYF. CDR3 nucleotide sequence: TGTGCCAGCAGTTTTTTATTCTACGAGCAGTACTTC.

The table lists this clonotype with many counts. The chain uses TRBV5-1 and TRBJ2-2, with D perhaps matching TRBD1 (6 bases). V lost 4 bases, J lost 2 bases, and 9 bases lay in between. The CDR3 sequence is 14 residues long. Germline assignment: CDR1 SGHRS and CDR2 YFSETQ. CDR3 DNA sequence: TGCGCCAGCAGCCGACAGGTCAACACCGGGGAGCTGTTTTTT. Translation gives CASSRQVNTGELFF.

The chain couples TRBV6-1 to TRBJ1-4; 8 bases match TRBD1. The CDR3 runs 16 residues. V shed 4 bases, J shed 6 bases, and the junction held 10 bases outside the gene matches. Germline assignment: CDR1 MNHNS and CDR2 SASEGT. CDR3 amino acids: CASSGTQGQDYEKLFF. The CDR3 DNA is TGTGCCAGCAGTGGAACGCAGGGACAGGACTATGAAAAACTGTTTTTT.

This chain links TRBV11-3 with TRBJ2-7; tentative D call: TRBD1 (6 bases). The V and J ends lost 4 bases and 5 bases respectively, with 24 bases between them. Per the germline V gene, CDR1 is SGHNT and CDR2 is YENEEA. The CDR3 runs to 17 residues. CDR3 DNA sequence: TGTGCCAGCAGCTCGGGGTTTAACAGGGTTACAGTCCACGAGCAGTACTTC. This translates into CASSSGFNRVTVHEQYF.

This clonotype was seen at least ten times. The genes are TRBV27 and TRBJ1-5; D ambiguous. The germline V gene encodes CDR1 MNHEY and CDR2 SMNVEV (reference sequence). The CDR3 runs 12 residues. The V end was cut by 7 bases, the J end by 6 bases, with 10 bases between. CDR3 sequence reads: CASTTGVQPQHF. The CDR3 DNA is TGTGCCAGCACGACCGGGGTTCAGCCCCAGCATTTT.

This clonotype has a count of ten or more. The chain is built from TRBV20-1 and TRBJ2-1, with a weak D call TRBD2 (6 bases). Germline V gene sequence: CDR1 DFQATT, CDR2 SNEGSKA (reference sequence). The CDR3 sequence is 13 residues long. V shed 5 bases and J shed 9 bases, with 17 bases lying between them. The CDR3 protein is CSAPGLAATEQFF. CDR3 bases: TGCAGTGCTCCGGGTTTAGCGGCCACTGAGCAGTTCTTC.

This clonotype has a count of ten or more. The chain recombines TRBV29-1 with TRBJ2-3; D not resolved. Per germline, CDR1 SQVTM and CDR2 ANQGSEA. This CDR3 is 15 amino acids long. V lost 1 base to trimming and J lost 4 bases, with 15 bases between them. CDR3 loop: CSVEGYMGWADTQYF. The CDR3 DNA reads TGCAGCGTTGAAGGATACATGGGTTGGGCAGATACGCAGTATTTT.

This clonotype was recorded at least ten times. The chain links TRBV18 to TRBJ1-1; D remains unclear. Germline CDR1 KGHSH, CDR2 LQKENI. Trimming pared 0 bases from V and 1 base from J, leaving 6 bases between. This CDR3 comprises 14 residues. In nucleotides, the CDR3 is TGTGCCAGCTCACCACCAGGGCGGAACACTGAAGCTTTCTTT. Protein product: CASSPPGRNTEAFF.

With regard to this clonotype: A junction end diverges from the germline sequence, so it may reflect a read error. J is TRBJ2-3 and V is TRBV5-1; D remains ambiguous. CDR1 is SGHRS, CDR2 YFSETQ, per germline. This CDR3 region has 14 residues. The CDR3, as DNA: TGCGCCAGCAGCCAAGTTGGGCGCACATATACGCAGTATTTT. Translating it yields CASSQVGRTYTQYF.

This clonotype was counted at least ten times. The chain joins TRBV28 to TRBJ1-2; 9 bases agree with TRBD1. V trimming: 6 bases; J trimming: 6 bases; junction bases outside the gene matches: 8. Germline V gives CDR1 MDHEN, CDR2 SYDVKM. The CDR3 runs to 14 residues. The CDR3 protein is CASSRTQGADGYTF. CDR3 DNA: TGTGCCAGCAGCCGGACACAGGGGGCGGATGGCTACACCTTC.

This clonotype was observed at least ten times. The gene calls are TRBV5-1 and TRBJ2-3; TRBD2 matches 9 bases. Looked up from germline, CDR1 is SGHRS and CDR2 is YFSETQ. V gave up 6 bases and J gave up 5 bases; unmatched junction bases: 25. The length of the CDR3 is 20 residues. The CDR3 coding sequence is TGCGCCAGCAAGCGGGGTTTGAGGCGGGGGGGAGCTTCCAGAGAAGATACGCAGTATTTT. Protein sequence: CASKRGLRRGGASREDTQYF.

This clonotype showed up many times. V usage is TRBV5-1 and J usage is TRBJ2-1, with D perhaps TRBD2 (6 bases). Germline CDR1 reads SGHRS; CDR2 reads YFSETQ. The ends were cut back, 2 bases at V and 9 bases at J, with 9 bases in the middle. This CDR3 has 12 residues. The CDR3 protein is CASSFQGGEQFF. The CDR3 DNA is TGCGCCAGCAGCTTCCAGGGAGGTGAGCAGTTCTTC.

This clonotype was counted between two and nine times. The CDR3 loop reads CAWSAGNQPQHF. The CDR3, as DNA: TGTGCCTGGAGTGCCGGCAATCAGCCCCAGCATTTT. The chain links TRBV30 to TRBJ1-5, with D uncertain. The CDR3 contains 12 residues. Deletions cut 1 base from V and 2 bases from J, with 3 bases between. Germline CDR1 is GTSNPN and CDR2 is SVGIG (reference sequence).

This clonotype was detected ten times or more. The chain links TRBV20-1 to TRBJ2-3; D is undetermined. Trimming cost V 3 bases and J 10 bases, with 11 bases left between them. The germline CDR1 and CDR2 sequences are DFQATT and SNEGSKA (reference sequence). The length of the CDR3 is 11 residues. The CDR3 DNA is TGCAGTGCTAGGACCAGCACGGCGCAGTATTTT. Its protein is CSARTSTAQYF.

This clonotype was seen ten or more times. This sequence joins TRBV20-1 and TRBJ1-2; 11 nucleotides line up with TRBD1. The V gene end was trimmed by 6 bases and the J gene end by 2 bases; junction bases not matched to a gene: 8. In germline, CDR1 is DFQATT, CDR2 SNEGSKA (reference sequence). The CDR3 is made up of 15 amino acids. The CDR3 DNA reads TGCAGTGCGAGGGGACAGGGGGTCTCCAACTATGGCTACACCTTC. Residues: CSARGQGVSNYGYTF.

The chain recombines TRBV20-1 with TRBJ2-1; a weak D match, TRBD2 (7 bases). Germline V gene data show CDR1 as DFQATT and CDR2 as SNEGSKA (reference sequence). This CDR3 region has 14 residues. Trimming took off 6 bases at V and 0 bases at J, with 12 bases between the two ends. The CDR3 bases are TGCAGTGCCGCGAGGGGGGGCTCCTACAATGAGCAGTTCTTC. It codes for CSAARGGSYNEQFF.

This clonotype was picked up many times. The chain has TRBV7-3 and TRBJ2-1, with TRBD1 matching 8 bases. The CDR3 consists of 13 residues. V lost 5 bases and J lost 7; bases outside the gene matches: 4. Germline V gene sequence: CDR1 SGHTA, CDR2 FQGTGA. This CDR3 is CASSATGENEQFF. In nucleotides, the CDR3 is TGTGCCAGCAGCGCGACAGGGGAGAATGAGCAGTTCTTC. The full variable domain, in which reference TRBV7-3 and TRBJ2-1 provide the parts outside the CDR3, is GAGVSQTPSNKVTEKGKYVELRCDPISGHTALYWYRQSLGQGPEFLIYFQGTGAADDSGLPNDRFFAVRPEGSVSTLKIQRTERGDSAVYLCASSATGENEQFFGPGTRLTVL.

Many counts were recorded for this clonotype. The chain has TRBV20-1 and TRBJ2-7; weak D call: TRBD1 (6 bases). CDR1 is DFQATT and CDR2 is SNEGSKA in the germline V gene (reference sequence). The CDR3 covers 14 residues. The V gene lost 4 bases and the J gene lost 2 bases, with 15 bases spanning the gap. CDR3 nucleotides: TGCAGTGCTAAGGCAGGACAGATACCCTACGAGCAGTACTTC. Protein: CSAKAGQIPYEQYF.

The chain couples TRBV7-9 to TRBJ2-1; either TRBD1 or TRBD2 may supply D (5 bases each). The V gene lost 4 bases and the J gene lost 9 bases, with 13 bases spanning the gap. CDR1 is SEHNR and CDR2 is FQNEAQ in the germline V gene (reference sequence). The CDR3 runs 13 residues. The CDR3, as DNA: TGTGCCAGCAGCTCCGCAGGGACGGTTGAGCAGTTCTTC. Residues: CASSSAGTVEQFF.